This is a list of T cell receptor beta chains from one sample in a study of T cells after somatic rescue of genetic block. Using immunoSEQ multiplex PCR, the repertoire was profiled, and TCRdb retains in-frame clones only, with some absent. This table has tens of thousands of clones, around 96% appearing once. Input material: peripheral blood mononuclear cells (PBMCs). These receptors all come from a child younger than two. CDR3s include the opening cysteine and the closing phenylalanine or tryptophan. The D gene is left open where the match is weak. The size of a clone is reported for some rows only, either as once, few or many, or as a class for expanded clones.

cdr3_nt | cdr3_aa | cdr3_length | d_call | j_call | v_call | clone_size
TGTGCCAGCAGTTACAGGGGTTTCAGGGCCTACACCTTC | CASSYRGFRAYTF | 13 | - | TRBJ1-2 | TRBV6-6 | -
TGTGCCAGCAGCTTAAGGGGGGGAGCGGGAGGCTCAGATACGCAGTATTTT | CASSLRGGAGGSDTQYF | 17 | TRBD2 | TRBJ2-3 | TRBV11-2 | -
TGTGCCAGTAGTATGGGGCTAGTCAATGAGCAGTTCTTC | CASSMGLVNEQFF | 13 | - | TRBJ2-1 | TRBV19 | -
TGTGCCAGCAGCTTAGCAGCGGGAGGGCCCCACGAGCAGTACTTC | CASSLAAGGPHEQYF | 15 | TRBD2 | TRBJ2-7 | TRBV7-9 | -
TGCGCCAGCAGCTTGGGACTAGATTCCGTCAATGAGCAGTTCTTC | CASSLGLDSVNEQFF | 15 | - | TRBJ2-1 | TRBV5-1 | -
TGTGCCAGCAGCTCTTCCTACGAGCAGTACTTC | CASSSSYEQYF | 11 | - | TRBJ2-7 | TRBV5-4 | -
TGTGCCAGCAAGTTCGGTCAGGGGAGGTATGGCTACACCTTC | CASKFGQGRYGYTF | 14 | - | TRBJ1-2 | TRBV2 | -
TGTGCCATCACCGGGGACCACACAGATACGCAGTATTTT | CAITGDHTDTQYF | 13 | - | TRBJ2-3 | TRBV10-3 | -
TGCAGCGTTGAAACCGGGAAGAGCTCCTACGAGCAGTACTTC | CSVETGKSSYEQYF | 14 | - | TRBJ2-7 | TRBV29-1 | -
TGTGCCAGCCAGCAGGCGGGGTACAATGAGCAGTTCTTC | CASQQAGYNEQFF | 13 | - | TRBJ2-1 | TRBV2 | -
TGTGCCAGCAGCTATACTAGCGGGAGCAATGAGCAGTTCTTC | CASSYTSGSNEQFF | 14 | TRBD2 | TRBJ2-1 | TRBV11-2 | -
TGCGCCAGCAGCCGAGGGACTAGCGGCTACGAGCAGTACTTC | CASSRGTSGYEQYF | 14 | TRBD2 | TRBJ2-7 | TRBV4-3 | -
TGCGCCAGCAGCCCCGGGACAGTACGAAGGCTGAACACTGAAGCTTTCTTT | CASSPGTVRRLNTEAFF | 17 | TRBD1 | TRBJ1-1 | TRBV4-1 | -
TGTGCCTGGAACACAGATACGCAGTATTTT | CAWNTDTQYF | 10 | - | TRBJ2-3 | TRBV30 | -
TGTGCCAGCATCACCGGGAAGGCAGATACGCAGTATTTT | CASITGKADTQYF | 13 | - | TRBJ2-3 | TRBV7-9 | once
TGTGCCTGGAGCCTAGCGGGGCGGCATGAGCAGTTCTTC | CAWSLAGRHEQFF | 13 | TRBD2 | TRBJ2-1 | TRBV30 | -
TGCGCCAGCAGCCCCTGGACTGTTCAAGAGACCCAGTACTTC | CASSPWTVQETQYF | 14 | - | TRBJ2-5 | TRBV5-1 | -
TGTGCCAGCAGAGCGACAATCAGCACAGATACGCAGTATTTT | CASRATISTDTQYF | 14 | - | TRBJ2-3 | TRBV6-1 | -
TGCGCCAGCAGCCAAGAAGGGATAGCTTGGGAGCAGTACTTC | CASSQEGIAWEQYF | 14 | - | TRBJ2-7 | TRBV4-1 | -
TGTGCCAGCAGCCACCAAGATAGCTCCTACAATGAGCAGTTCTTC | CASSHQDSSYNEQFF | 15 | - | TRBJ2-1 | TRBV7-9 | -
TGTGCCAGCAGTTTACAGGGGGGAGATACGCAGTATTTT | CASSLQGGDTQYF | 13 | - | TRBJ2-3 | TRBV28 | -
TGCGCCAGCAGCCAAAGGACTAACTCCTACGAGCAGTACTTC | CASSQRTNSYEQYF | 14 | - | TRBJ2-7 | TRBV4-1 | -
TGTGCCAGTAGTATATGGTGGGAAAACACCATATATTTT | CASSIWWENTIYF | 13 | - | TRBJ1-3 | TRBV19 | -
TGTGCCAGCAGTGTACTACAGGGGGTAGGTACGCAGTATTTT | CASSVLQGVGTQYF | 14 | TRBD1 | TRBJ2-3 | TRBV27 | -
TGTGCCAGCAGCCTCCTACCGGGGGTTGACACTGAAGCTTTCTTT | CASSLLPGVDTEAFF | 15 | - | TRBJ1-1 | TRBV5-6 | -
TGTGCCAGCAGTGTTGGGGGGAAAGGAGAAAAACTGTTTTTT | CASSVGGKGEKLFF | 14 | - | TRBJ1-4 | TRBV25-1 | -
TGTGCCAGCAGTCCCAGGGGACAGCTCTATGGCTACACCTTC | CASSPRGQLYGYTF | 14 | TRBD1 | TRBJ1-2 | TRBV27 | -
TGTGCCGGCAGCCATGATCTAGCGGGAGTCACCGGGGAGCTGTTTTTT | CAGSHDLAGVTGELFF | 16 | TRBD2 | TRBJ2-2 | TRBV4-2 | once
TGTGCCAGCAGCTGGACTAGCGGGAACACCGGGGAGCTGTTTTTT | CASSWTSGNTGELFF | 15 | TRBD2 | TRBJ2-2 | TRBV5-6 | -
TGTGCCAGCAGCTTGCTAGCGGGAGCGGACGAGCAGTACTTC | CASSLLAGADEQYF | 14 | TRBD2 | TRBJ2-7 | TRBV5-4 | -
TGCGCCAGCAGCGTCCGGGACTCTTACTACGAGCAGTACTTC | CASSVRDSYYEQYF | 14 | - | TRBJ2-7 | TRBV5-1 | -
TGTGCCAGTAGTCCGTGGACAGGGGGCTCCTACAATGAGCAGTTCTTC | CASSPWTGGSYNEQFF | 16 | TRBD1 | TRBJ2-1 | TRBV19 | -
TGTGCTAGCAGCTTAGCGCAGGTAGCTTTCTTT | CASSLAQVAFF | 11 | - | TRBJ1-1 | TRBV7-7 | -
TGTGCCAGCAGCTTACAGAACACTGAAGCTTTCTTT | CASSLQNTEAFF | 12 | - | TRBJ1-1 | TRBV5-5 | -
TGCGCCAGCAGCCTGGTGGGGACAGCTAACACCGGGGAGCTGTTTTTT | CASSLVGTANTGELFF | 16 | TRBD1 | TRBJ2-2 | TRBV5-1 | -
TGCAGCGTTGGGACAGGGGGCACTGAAGCTTTCTTT | CSVGTGGTEAFF | 12 | TRBD1 | TRBJ1-1 | TRBV29-1 | -
TGTGCCAGCAGTTTATCGTTGTCAGGGCCCTGGAATTCACCCCTCCACTTT | CASSLSLSGPWNSPLHF | 17 | - | TRBJ1-6 | TRBV27 | -
TGTGCCAGCAGCTTCAGTCCCCTACTAGCGGGAGAAACAGATACGCAGTATTTT | CASSFSPLLAGETDTQYF | 18 | TRBD2 | TRBJ2-3 | TRBV7-9 | once
TGCGCCAGCAGCTTCTTCCCGACTAGCGGGCAAAACATTCAGTACTTC | CASSFFPTSGQNIQYF | 16 | TRBD2 | TRBJ2-4 | TRBV5-1 | -
TGTGCCATCAGTGAGTCCAGGACAGGGGGACCTGAAGCTTTCTTT | CAISESRTGGPEAFF | 15 | TRBD1 | TRBJ1-1 | TRBV10-3 | -
TGTGCCAGTAGTATGGGACAGGGGTACGAGCAGTACTTC | CASSMGQGYEQYF | 13 | TRBD1 | TRBJ2-7 | TRBV19 | -
TGTGCCAGCAGCCACCGGGACAGGGGCTACAATGAGCAGTTCTTC | CASSHRDRGYNEQFF | 15 | TRBD1 | TRBJ2-1 | TRBV7-9 | -
TGTGCCAGCAGCTTGGAAGGGTCCACAGATACGCAGTATTTT | CASSLEGSTDTQYF | 14 | - | TRBJ2-3 | TRBV5-6 | once
TGTGCCAGCAGCGGCCGGGAGCAGCCCCAGCATTTT | CASSGREQPQHF | 12 | - | TRBJ1-5 | TRBV7-8 | -
TGTGCCAGCAGCTTAAGGGATACGCAGTATTTT | CASSLRDTQYF | 11 | - | TRBJ2-3 | TRBV11-2 | once
TGTGCCAGCAGCTCGTATCCTCAGGGATACGAGCAGTACTTC | CASSSYPQGYEQYF | 14 | - | TRBJ2-7 | TRBV28 | -
TGCGCCAGCAGCCAAGAACAAGGGGGCGACGACGAGCAGTACTTC | CASSQEQGGDDEQYF | 15 | TRBD1 | TRBJ2-7 | TRBV4-1 | -
TGTGCCAGCAGCCCCCCGGTGGGCACTGAAGCTTTCTTT | CASSPPVGTEAFF | 13 | - | TRBJ1-1 | TRBV5-5 | -
TGTGCCAGCAGCCAGGGACTAGCGGCCTACAATGAGCAGTTCTTC | CASSQGLAAYNEQFF | 15 | TRBD2 | TRBJ2-1 | TRBV14 | -
TGTGCCAGCAGTTTGGGGTTATTCATCTTCTTT | CASSLGLFIFF | 11 | - | TRBJ1-1 | TRBV6-5 | -
TGTGCCAGCAGCAAAGTGACGGTGGGGGGAAACACCATATATTTT | CASSKVTVGGNTIYF | 15 | - | TRBJ1-3 | TRBV21-1 | -
TGTGCCAGCAGCCAGAACAGGGGGGGCACAGATACGCAGTATTTT | CASSQNRGGTDTQYF | 15 | TRBD1 | TRBJ2-3 | TRBV7-2 | -
TGTGCCAGCAGCTTAAAGCGGACCGGGGAGCTGTTTTTT | CASSLKRTGELFF | 13 | - | TRBJ2-2 | TRBV11-3 | -